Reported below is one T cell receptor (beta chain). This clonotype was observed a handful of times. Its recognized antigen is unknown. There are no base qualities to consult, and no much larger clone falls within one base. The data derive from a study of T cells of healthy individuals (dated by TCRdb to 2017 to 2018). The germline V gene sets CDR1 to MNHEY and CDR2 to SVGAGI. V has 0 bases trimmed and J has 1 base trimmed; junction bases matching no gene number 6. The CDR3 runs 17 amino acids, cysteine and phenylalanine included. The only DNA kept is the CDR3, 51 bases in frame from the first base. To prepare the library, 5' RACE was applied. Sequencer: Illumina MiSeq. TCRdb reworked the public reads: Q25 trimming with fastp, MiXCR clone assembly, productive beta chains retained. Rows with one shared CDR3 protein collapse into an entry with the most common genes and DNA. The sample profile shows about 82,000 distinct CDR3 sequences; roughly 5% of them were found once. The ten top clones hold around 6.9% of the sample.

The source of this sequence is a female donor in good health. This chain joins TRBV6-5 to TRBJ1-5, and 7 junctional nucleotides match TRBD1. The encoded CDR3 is CASSYSLPGQSNQPQHF. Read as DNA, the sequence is TGTGCCAGCAGTTACTCCCTCCCGGGACAGAGCAATCAGCCCCAGCATTTT.